These T cell receptor beta chains were read from a single sample in a study of cytomegalovirus exposure and HLA in healthy donors. TCRdb keeps only in-frame clones here, not all; method: immunoSEQ multiplex PCR. Seen here are under 100,000 clones, about 96% observed once, and the top ten hold about 0.8%. The sample was PBMCs. Receptors were obtained from a man aged 18 to 30 in good health and CMV-seronegative. The CDR3 runs from the conserved cysteine through the conserved F or W. The D gene is left open where the match is weak. Expanded clones are given a class, and other clones once, few, many or no size at all.

J gene: TRBJ2-1; D gene: TRBD2; clone size: .; V gene: TRBV25-1; CDR3 protein: CASSEWTSVGNEQFF; CDR3 DNA: TGTGCCAGCAGTGAGTGGACTAGCGTGGGCAATGAGCAGTTCTTC
J gene: TRBJ1-2; D gene: TRBD1; clone size: once; V gene: TRBV13; CDR3 protein: CASSLWRDSYGYTF; CDR3 DNA: TGTGCCAGCAGCTTATGGCGGGACAGCTATGGCTACACCTTC
J gene: TRBJ2-1; D gene: .; clone size: .; V gene: TRBV5-1; CDR3 protein: CASRQVPSNEQFF; CDR3 DNA: TGCGCCAGCAGGCAGGTGCCCTCCAATGAGCAGTTCTTC
J gene: TRBJ1-1; D gene: .; clone size: .; V gene: TRBV27; CDR3 protein: CASREGGTEAFF; CDR3 DNA: TGTGCCAGCAGGGAGGGCGGCACTGAAGCTTTCTTT
J gene: TRBJ2-1; D gene: .; clone size: .; V gene: TRBV7-8; CDR3 protein: CASSSLTMANTYNEQFF; CDR3 DNA: TGTGCCAGCAGCTCCCTCACTATGGCCAACACCTACAATGAGCAGTTCTTC
J gene: TRBJ2-7; D gene: .; clone size: .; V gene: TRBV5-1; CDR3 protein: CASSPGSGNYEQYF; CDR3 DNA: TGCGCCAGCAGCCCAGGTAGCGGAAACTACGAGCAGTACTTC
J gene: TRBJ2-2; D gene: TRBD2; clone size: .; V gene: TRBV19; CDR3 protein: CASSLGRLAGDTGELFF; CDR3 DNA: TGTGCCAGTAGTCTAGGGAGGCTAGCGGGAGATACCGGGGAGCTGTTTTTT
J gene: TRBJ2-2; D gene: .; clone size: .; V gene: TRBV19; CDR3 protein: CASSDMLTGELFF; CDR3 DNA: TGTGCCAGTAGTGATATGCTAACCGGGGAGCTGTTTTTT
J gene: TRBJ1-2; D gene: .; clone size: .; V gene: TRBV6-1; CDR3 protein: CASSPGGGLYYGYTF; CDR3 DNA: TGTGCCAGCAGCCCGGGGGGAGGTTTGTACTATGGCTACACCTTC
J gene: TRBJ1-2; D gene: .; clone size: .; V gene: TRBV5-6; CDR3 protein: CASSLGNPANGYTF; CDR3 DNA: TGTGCCAGCAGCTTGGGCAACCCAGCGAATGGCTACACCTTC
J gene: TRBJ1-5; D gene: .; clone size: .; V gene: TRBV19; CDR3 protein: CASSIFGSNQPQHF; CDR3 DNA: TGTGCCAGTAGTATATTCGGTAGCAATCAGCCCCAGCATTTT
J gene: TRBJ1-4; D gene: .; clone size: .; V gene: TRBV5-1; CDR3 protein: CATGAVNEKLFF; CDR3 DNA: TGCGCCACAGGGGCAGTGAATGAAAAACTGTTTTTT
J gene: TRBJ1-1; D gene: .; clone size: .; V gene: TRBV19; CDR3 protein: CASIGGPTEAFF; CDR3 DNA: TGTGCCAGTATCGGCGGGCCCACTGAAGCTTTCTTT
J gene: TRBJ1-2; D gene: .; clone size: .; V gene: TRBV6-5; CDR3 protein: CASSYSQGSHMGYTF; CDR3 DNA: TGTGCCAGCAGTTACTCTCAGGGGAGCCATATGGGCTACACCTTC
J gene: TRBJ2-1; D gene: TRBD2; clone size: .; V gene: TRBV5-1; CDR3 protein: CASSSYSGRARNEQFF; CDR3 DNA: TGCGCCAGCAGCTCGTATAGCGGGAGGGCCCGAAATGAGCAGTTCTTC
J gene: TRBJ2-5; D gene: .; clone size: once; V gene: TRBV5-4; CDR3 protein: CASSLAGAIETQYF; CDR3 DNA: TGTGCCAGCAGCTTGGCGGGAGCAATCGAGACCCAGTACTTC
J gene: TRBJ1-4; D gene: TRBD1; clone size: .; V gene: TRBV19; CDR3 protein: CASSIGRGNEKLFF; CDR3 DNA: TGTGCCAGTAGTATTGGCAGGGGGAACGAAAAACTGTTTTTT
J gene: TRBJ1-1; D gene: .; clone size: .; V gene: TRBV6-1; CDR3 protein: CASSEDPHPGMNTEAFF; CDR3 DNA: TGTGCCAGCAGTGAAGATCCGCACCCAGGTATGAACACTGAAGCTTTCTTT
J gene: TRBJ2-5; D gene: TRBD2; clone size: .; V gene: TRBV5-1; CDR3 protein: CASRFSRRAGVRTQYF; CDR3 DNA: TGCGCCAGCAGGTTTTCCCGACGGGCGGGAGTCAGGACCCAGTACTTC
J gene: TRBJ2-7; D gene: .; clone size: .; V gene: TRBV10-2; CDR3 protein: CASKPGQSSYEQYF; CDR3 DNA: TGCGCCAGCAAGCCGGGTCAAAGCTCCTACGAGCAGTACTTC
J gene: TRBJ2-3; D gene: TRBD2; clone size: .; V gene: TRBV9; CDR3 protein: CASSRREGTDTQYF; CDR3 DNA: TGTGCCAGCAGCAGGCGGGAGGGCACAGATACGCAGTATTTT
J gene: TRBJ2-5; D gene: .; clone size: .; V gene: TRBV29-1; CDR3 protein: CSVQVETQYF; CDR3 DNA: TGCAGCGTTCAGGTGGAGACCCAGTACTTC
J gene: TRBJ1-1; D gene: TRBD1; clone size: .; V gene: TRBV6-5; CDR3 protein: CASRISGQLNTEAFF; CDR3 DNA: TGTGCCAGCAGGATATCGGGACAGCTTAACACTGAAGCTTTCTTT
J gene: TRBJ2-1; D gene: TRBD1; clone size: .; V gene: TRBV5-1; CDR3 protein: CASSSRTGDYNEQFF; CDR3 DNA: TGCGCCAGCAGCTCGAGAACAGGGGACTACAATGAGCAGTTCTTC
J gene: TRBJ2-3; D gene: TRBD2; clone size: .; V gene: TRBV27; CDR3 protein: CASSRRGVAGSTDTQYF; CDR3 DNA: TGTGCCAGCAGCCGCCGTGGGGTAGCGGGAAGCACAGATACGCAGTATTTT
J gene: TRBJ2-7; D gene: .; clone size: .; V gene: TRBV7-9; CDR3 protein: CASSPGDGFEQYF; CDR3 DNA: TGTGCCAGCAGCCCCGGGGATGGGTTCGAGCAGTACTTC
J gene: TRBJ2-1; D gene: TRBD2; clone size: .; V gene: TRBV6-4; CDR3 protein: CASEREASGMSDEQFF; CDR3 DNA: TGTGCCAGTGAACGTGAGGCTAGCGGGATGAGCGATGAGCAGTTCTTC
J gene: TRBJ2-1; D gene: TRBD2; clone size: .; V gene: TRBV5-1; CDR3 protein: CASSRTSGPQLGNEQFF; CDR3 DNA: TGCGCCAGCAGCCGGACTAGCGGACCACAGTTAGGTAATGAGCAGTTCTTC